The 24 T cell receptor beta chains below all came from one sample that was sequenced in a study of CD8 T cells in Susac syndrome. RNA totalling roughly 0.5 to 1 ug underwent reverse transcription with random hexamers. Using its own MiXCR run on the immunoSEQ multiplex PCR reads, TCRdb lists one record per CDR3 protein. The data show approximately 190,000 distinct CDR3 sequences, 90% to 96% seen once. The sequencing sample was made of CD4+ T cells from PBMCs. These TCRs come from a human donor with Susac syndrome.

This chain links TRBV10-3 with TRBJ2-7; 7 bases match TRBD1. Trimming took 7 bases from V and 6 from J; bases not matched to a gene: 9. Germline CDR1 reads ENHRY; CDR2 reads SYGVKD. This CDR3 region has 13 residues. CDR3 in amino acids: CAITPDRVGEQYF. CDR3 bases: TGTGCCATCACACCCGACAGGGTAGGCGAGCAGTACTTC.

The chain combines TRBV7-2 with TRBJ1-2; D gene uncertain. CDR3 length equals 14 residues. CDR1 and CDR2 (germline): SGHTA, FQGNSA. The V end lost 1 base, the J end lost 10 bases, and 16 bases lay between the germline ends. CDR3 region: CASSLGRLEADYTF. Written as DNA, the CDR3 is TGTGCCAGCAGCTTAGGAAGGCTAGAGGCCGACTACACCTTC.

The chain joins TRBV19 to TRBJ1-1; the D gene is possibly TRBD1 (5 bases). The CDR3 contains 17 residues. CDR1 and CDR2 (germline): LNHDA, SQIVND (reference sequence). V was pared by 1 base and J by 1 base, with 16 bases between. The CDR3 bases are TGTGCCAGTAGTATAGGAGGGACCGAACCCAGGAACACTGAAGCTTTCTTT. Protein sequence: CASSIGGTEPRNTEAFF.

The chain carries TRBV20-1 and TRBJ2-3; TRBD2 is a possible D gene (5 bases). In germline, CDR1 is DFQATT, CDR2 SNEGSKA (reference sequence). With 1 base removed from V and 4 bases from J, the gap between germline ends came to 12 bases. CDR3 size: 14 residues. The CDR3, as DNA: TGCAGTGCTAGAGGGACTCCCGTTGCAGATACGCAGTATTTT. Translating it yields CSARGTPVADTQYF.

This clonotype was seen just once. The chain employs TRBV7-2 and TRBJ1-2, with D possibly TRBD1 on 6 matching bases. Trimming removed 4 bases at V and 7 bases at J, with 25 bases between. Germline loops: CDR1 SGHTA, CDR2 FQGNSA. The CDR3 is 17 amino acids. The CDR3 spells CASSWNPDTGAKFGYTF. The CDR3 coding sequence is TGTGCCAGCAGCTGGAATCCGGACACGGGGGCGAAGTTTGGCTACACCTTC.

V gene TRBV29-1 combines with J gene TRBJ2-1; 8 positions match TRBD2. The CDR3 loop spans 14 amino acids. V lost 3 bases and J lost 4; bases outside the gene matches: 5. The germline V gene has CDR1 SQVTM and CDR2 ANQGSEA. CDR3 in DNA: TGCAGCGTTGAGCGGGGGGTCTTTTACAATGAGCAGTTCTTC. Translation gives CSVERGVFYNEQFF.

This clonotype appeared a single time. The chain combines TRBV5-1 with TRBJ2-7, with TRBD2 matching over 9 bases. This CDR3 spans 15 amino acids. With 0 bases clipped from V and 4 bases from J, the junction kept 5 bases outside the gene matches. CDR1 SGHRS and CDR2 YFSETQ come from the germline V gene. As DNA, the CDR3 is TGCGCCAGCAGCTTGGCAGGGACTAGCTCGTACGAGCAGTACTTC. Its translation: CASSLAGTSSYEQYF.

V and J are TRBV6-2 or TRBV6-3 and TRBJ2-5, with D hard to call. Germline-derived CDR1 and CDR2 are MNHEY and SVGEGT. The CDR3 contains 11 residues. V was clipped by 5 bases and J by 4 bases, with 5 bases between them. CDR3 residues: CASSRRETQYF. The DNA for the CDR3 is TGTGCCAGCAGTCGCCGAGAGACCCAGTACTTC.

V usage is TRBV7-7 and J usage is TRBJ2-2, with 14 nucleotides matching TRBD2. CDR1 SSHAT and CDR2 FNYEAQ come from the germline V gene (reference sequence). The CDR3 consists of 17 residues. Unmatched junction bases numbered 6, after V lost 5 bases and J lost 4 bases. CDR3 loop: CASSTRLAGGGTGELFF. CDR3 sequence (DNA): TGTGCCAGCAGCACCCGACTAGCGGGGGGGGGCACCGGGGAGCTGTTTTTT.

The chain combines TRBV5-1 with TRBJ1-1; D ambiguous. Germline CDR1 is SGHRS and CDR2 is YFSETQ. This CDR3 spans 14 amino acids. Trimming left V 2 bases short and J 0 bases short, with 8 bases between. As DNA, the CDR3 is TGCGCCAGCAGCTTCCGGGAGATGAACACTGAAGCTTTCTTT. Translated: CASSFREMNTEAFF.

This chain uses TRBV4-3 with TRBJ1-5; 7 bases align to TRBD1. V shed 0 bases and J 6 bases; nucleotides not matched to a gene: 5. The CDR3 contains 15 residues. Germline loops: CDR1 LGHNA, CDR2 YSLEER. The CDR3 is CASSQDLTGAQPQHF. CDR3 DNA: TGCGCCAGCAGCCAAGATCTTACAGGGGCTCAGCCCCAGCATTTT.

The V call is TRBV11-2, the J call TRBJ1-1; no clear D gene. The CDR3 runs to 13 residues. Trimming shortened V by 1 base and J by 4 bases, and 7 bases separated the two germline ends. Germline-derived CDR1 and CDR2 are SGHAT and FQNNGV. Here the CDR3 reads CASSLVSRTEAFF. The CDR3 region has the DNA TGTGCCAGCAGCTTAGTTTCCCGCACTGAAGCTTTCTTT.

The rearrangement links TRBV29-1 to TRBJ2-7, with D hard to call. CDR1 and CDR2 (germline): SQVTM, ANQGSEA. This CDR3 has 17 residues. This chain's CDR3 is CAIVYKGLVGSSYEQYF. The CDR3 nucleotides are TGCGCAATCGTTTACAAAGGGTTGGTGGGCTCCTCCTACGAGCAGTACTTC.

The CDR3 loop reads CATTYTGVQYF. For the CDR3, the DNA is TGTGCCACCACGTATACGGGGGTGCAGTACTTC. The rearrangement links TRBV6-5 to TRBJ2-7; weak D call: TRBD2 (6 bases). CDR3 length: 11 amino acids. Germline V CDR1 and CDR2: MNHEY, SVGAGI. V dropped 10 bases and J dropped 9 bases, with 16 bases sitting between them.

CDR3: CASSGGTGYNEQFF. The CDR3 DNA reads as TGTGCCAGCAGTGGGGGGACGGGTTACAATGAGCAGTTCTTC. The V and J genes are TRBV12-3 or TRBV12-4 and TRBJ2-1, with a weak D call TRBD2 (6 bases). Trimming stripped 5 bases from V and 4 bases from J, with 12 bases between. The CDR3 covers 14 residues.

V usage is TRBV3-1 and J usage is TRBJ2-3; maybe TRBD2 (5 bases). Germline CDR1 is LGHDT and CDR2 is YNNKEL (reference sequence). V was clipped by 0 bases and J by 3 bases, with 13 bases between them. The CDR3 consists of 16 residues. CDR3: CASSQDGGPRTDTQYF. In DNA form, the CDR3 reads TGTGCCAGCAGCCAAGACGGAGGCCCAAGGACAGATACGCAGTATTTT.

This chain joins TRBV7-9 and TRBJ1-4; D is uncertain. V dropped 1 base and J dropped 8 bases, with 14 bases sitting between them. The germline V gene has CDR1 SEHNR and CDR2 FQNEAQ (reference sequence). This CDR3 region has 15 residues. CDR3 amino acids: CASSLDNLMREKLFF. DNA of the CDR3: TGTGCCAGCAGCTTAGACAATCTCATGAGGGAAAAACTGTTTTTT.

The chain is built from TRBV28 and TRBJ1-6; D remains unclear. This CDR3 has 12 residues. The V gene's germline CDR1 is MDHEN and CDR2 SYDVKM. V lost 5 bases and J lost 7, with 6 bases in between. CDR3 protein: CASSTQNSPLHF. The CDR3 coding sequence is TGTGCCAGCAGTACACAAAATTCACCCCTCCACTTT. Supplemented by reference TRBV28 and TRBJ1-6, the full variable domain reads DVKVTQSSRYLVKRTGEKVFLECVQDMDHENMFWYRQDPGLGLRLIYFSYDVKMKEKGDIPEGYSVSREKKERFSLILESASTNQTSMYLCASSTQNSPLHFGNGTRLTVT.

This clonotype is a singleton in its sample. The chain links TRBV20-1 to TRBJ2-3, with D possibly being TRBD2 (6 bases). There are 16 residues in the CDR3. Germline CDR1 is DFQATT and CDR2 is SNEGSKA (reference sequence). Trimming took 1 base from V and 1 from J, leaving 15 bases between them. DNA for the CDR3: TGCAGTGCTAGAGCTTATGCGGGGATTCGCACAGATACGCAGTATTTT. It translates to CSARAYAGIRTDTQYF.

The chain joins TRBV30 to TRBJ2-7; the match to TRBD1 covers 10 bases. Germline V gives CDR1 GTSNPN, CDR2 SVGIG (reference sequence). The CDR3 sequence is 13 residues long. With 7 bases clipped from V and 4 bases from J, the junction kept 7 bases outside the gene matches. CDR3 DNA: TGTGCCTTTTCTAGGACAGGGGGTTACGAGCAGTACTTC. As protein: CAFSRTGGYEQYF. The variable domain in full, completed from reference TRBV30 and TRBJ2-7, reads SQTIHQWPATLVQPVGSPLSLECTVEGTSNPNLYWYRQAAGRGLQLLFYSVGIGQISSEVPQNLSASRPQDRQFILSSKKLLLSDSGFYLCAFSRTGGYEQYFGPGTRLTVT.

The chain has TRBV2 and TRBJ2-7; TRBD2 aligns across 10 bases. The V gene's germline CDR1 is SNHLY and CDR2 FYNNEI. The CDR3 contains 14 residues. Trimming removed 6 bases from V and 6 bases from J; junction bases left unmatched: 8. The CDR3 nucleotides read TGTGCCAGCAGGACCAGCGGGGGGGCAGCCGAGCAGTACTTC. The encoded protein is CASRTSGGAAEQYF.

This clonotype was recorded a few times. The rearrangement links TRBV19 to TRBJ2-7, with TRBD1 matching 9 bases. Germline V CDR1 and CDR2: LNHDA, SQIVND (reference sequence). The CDR3 extends over 13 amino acids. V was clipped by 7 bases and J by 5 bases; unmatched bases: 6. CDR3 nucleotide sequence: TGTGCCAGTACCCCGGGACAGGGCCACGAGCAGTACTTC. Protein: CASTPGQGHEQYF.

The chain has TRBV20-1 and TRBJ2-3; D is undetermined. Trimming removed 6 bases at V and 6 bases at J, with 22 bases between. The CDR3 sequence is 15 residues long. CDR1 DFQATT and CDR2 SNEGSKA come from the germline V gene (reference sequence). The CDR3 sequence: CSATYDGHPGDTQYF. CDR3 sequence (DNA): TGCAGTGCAACTTATGACGGCCACCCTGGGGATACGCAGTATTTT.

The V gene is TRBV20-1, the J gene TRBJ2-7; D remains unclear. Germline values: CDR1 DFQATT, CDR2 SNEGSKA (reference sequence). V lost 5 bases to trimming and J lost 3 bases, with 17 bases between them. The CDR3 contains 14 residues. As DNA, the CDR3 is TGCAGTGCTCCAAGGTCTGGGCCCAACTACGAGCAGTACTTC. Encoded protein: CSAPRSGPNYEQYF.